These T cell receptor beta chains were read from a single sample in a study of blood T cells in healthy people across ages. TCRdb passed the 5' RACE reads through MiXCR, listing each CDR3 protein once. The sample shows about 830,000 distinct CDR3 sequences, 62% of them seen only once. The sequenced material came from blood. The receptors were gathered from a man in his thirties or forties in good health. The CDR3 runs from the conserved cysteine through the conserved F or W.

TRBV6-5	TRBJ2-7	CASTKPGTEQYF
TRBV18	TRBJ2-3	CASSPWGDRGDTQYF
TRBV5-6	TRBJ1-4	CASSLDEGASGEKLFF
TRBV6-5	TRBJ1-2	CASSYPAGTGEYGYTF
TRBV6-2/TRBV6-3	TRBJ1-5	CASSYLDQPQHF
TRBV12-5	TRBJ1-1	CASGFMDRVVTEAFF
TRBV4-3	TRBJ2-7	CASSHQTQSYYEQYF
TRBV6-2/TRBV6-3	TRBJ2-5	CASRSSEQETQYF
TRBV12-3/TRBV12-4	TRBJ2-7	CASTQAGAHEQYF
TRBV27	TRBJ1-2	CASSVSTGVDGYTF
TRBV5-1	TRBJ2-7	CASSLETSGGAYEQYF
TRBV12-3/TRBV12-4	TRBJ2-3	CASSFSVGAGRTDTQYF
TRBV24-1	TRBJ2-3	CATSDPGLAGGTDTQYF
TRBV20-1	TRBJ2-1	CSASQGLVHEQFF
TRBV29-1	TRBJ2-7	CSVADSFDEQYF
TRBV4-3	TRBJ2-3	CASTPRGAGTDTQYF
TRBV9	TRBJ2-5	CASSTHDGGEETQYF
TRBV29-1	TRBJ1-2	CSVQQGNGGYTF
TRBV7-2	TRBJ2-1	CASSSLGTAARDNEQFF
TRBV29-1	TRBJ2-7	CSVEGTSGPLHEQYF
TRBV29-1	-	CSVEAGGGPYEQYF
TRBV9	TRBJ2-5	CASSVDKGGKETQYF
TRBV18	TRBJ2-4	CASSPPRVGAKNIQYF
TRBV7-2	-	CASSLALLGLAGRETQYF
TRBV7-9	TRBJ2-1	CASSLIRGISNEQFF
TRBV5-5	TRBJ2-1	CASSLVLLAGGNEQFF
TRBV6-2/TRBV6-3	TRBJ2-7	CASSKRIDAPYEQYF
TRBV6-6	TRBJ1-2	CASNLGQSNYGYTF
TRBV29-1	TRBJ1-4	CSVDFRDSTNEKLFF
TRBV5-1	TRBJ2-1	CASSLAPEDDEQFF
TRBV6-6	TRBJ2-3	CASRNPVTGAITDTQYF
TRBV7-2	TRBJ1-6	CASSDVFGGRNSPLHF
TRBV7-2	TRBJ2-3	CASSLGGAGFTDTQYF
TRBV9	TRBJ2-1	CASSVSLAGGLNNEQFF
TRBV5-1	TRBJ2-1	CASSLAILQGGAYNEQFF